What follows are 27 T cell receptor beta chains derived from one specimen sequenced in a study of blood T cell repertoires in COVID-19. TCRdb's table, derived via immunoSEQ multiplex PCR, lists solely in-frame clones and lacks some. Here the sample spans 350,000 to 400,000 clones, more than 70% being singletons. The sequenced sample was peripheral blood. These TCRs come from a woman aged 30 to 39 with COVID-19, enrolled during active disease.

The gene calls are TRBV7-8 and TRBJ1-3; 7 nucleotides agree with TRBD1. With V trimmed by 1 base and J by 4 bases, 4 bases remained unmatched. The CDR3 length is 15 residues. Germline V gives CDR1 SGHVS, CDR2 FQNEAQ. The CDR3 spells CASSLGQGSGNTIYF. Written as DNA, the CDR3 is TGTGCCAGCAGCTTAGGACAGGGTTCCGGAAACACCATATATTTT.

CDR3 in amino acids: CATDRAVGNTIYF. In nucleotides, the CDR3 is TGTGCGACGGACAGGGCGGTTGGAAACACCATATATTTT. V is TRBV10-3 and J is TRBJ1-3; TRBD1 aligns across 8 bases. CDR1 is ENHRY, CDR2 SYGVKD, per germline. The CDR3 length is 13 residues.

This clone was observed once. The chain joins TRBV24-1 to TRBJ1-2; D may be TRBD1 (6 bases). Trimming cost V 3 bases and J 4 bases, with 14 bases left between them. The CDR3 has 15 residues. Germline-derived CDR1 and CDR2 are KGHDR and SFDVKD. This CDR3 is CATSDRTGLGYGYTF. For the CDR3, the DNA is TGTGCCACCAGTGATCGTACAGGGTTGGGCTATGGCTACACCTTC.

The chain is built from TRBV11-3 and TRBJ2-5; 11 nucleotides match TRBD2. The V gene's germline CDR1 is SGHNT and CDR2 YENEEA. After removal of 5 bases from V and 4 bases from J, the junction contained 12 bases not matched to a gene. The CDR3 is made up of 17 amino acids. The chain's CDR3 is CASSPGTSGHGGETQYF. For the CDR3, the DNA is TGTGCCAGCAGCCCCGGGACTAGCGGCCATGGGGGAGAGACCCAGTACTTC. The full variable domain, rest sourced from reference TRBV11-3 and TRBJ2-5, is EAGVVQSPRYKIIEKKQPVAFWCNPISGHNTLYWYLQNLGQGPELLIRYENEEAVDDSQLPKDRFSAERLKGVDSTLKIQPAELGDSAVYLCASSPGTSGHGGETQYFGPGTRLLVL.

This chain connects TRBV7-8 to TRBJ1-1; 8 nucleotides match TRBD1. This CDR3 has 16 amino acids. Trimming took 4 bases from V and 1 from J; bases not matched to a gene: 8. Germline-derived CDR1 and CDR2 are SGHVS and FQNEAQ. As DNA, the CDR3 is TGTGCCAGCAGCTCCCCAACCGGGACAGGGAACACTGAAGCTTTCTTT. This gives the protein CASSSPTGTGNTEAFF.

For the CDR3, the DNA is TGTGCCAGCTCACGCCTCGATTTAGCGGCCCTCTCTGGGGCCAACGTCCTGACTTTC. This gives the protein CASSRLDLAALSGANVLTF. The rearrangement uses TRBV18 and TRBJ2-6, with D possibly matching TRBD2 (6 bases). Germline V gives CDR1 KGHSH, CDR2 LQKENI. The CDR3 is 19 amino acids. Trimming stripped 4 bases from V and 0 bases from J, with 19 bases between.

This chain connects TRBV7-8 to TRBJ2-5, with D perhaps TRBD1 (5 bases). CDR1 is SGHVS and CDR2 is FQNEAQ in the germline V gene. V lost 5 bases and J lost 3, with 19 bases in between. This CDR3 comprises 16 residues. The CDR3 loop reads CASSQVEQGGEETQYF. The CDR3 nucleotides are TGTGCCAGCAGCCAGGTCGAGCAGGGTGGGGAAGAGACCCAGTACTTC.

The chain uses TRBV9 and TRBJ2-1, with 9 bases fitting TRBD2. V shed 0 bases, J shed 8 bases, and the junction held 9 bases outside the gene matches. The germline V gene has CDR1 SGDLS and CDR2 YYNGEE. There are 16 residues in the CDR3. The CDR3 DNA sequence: TGTGCCAGCAGCGTAGGGGCGGGAGGGCCCCCATATGAGCAGTTCTTC. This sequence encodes CASSVGAGGPPYEQFF.

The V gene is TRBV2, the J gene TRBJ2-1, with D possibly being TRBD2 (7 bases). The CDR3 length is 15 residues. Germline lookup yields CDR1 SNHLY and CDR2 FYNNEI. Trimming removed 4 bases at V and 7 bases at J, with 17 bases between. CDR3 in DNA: TGTGCCAGCAGTGCAAGGGGGGGGGTTAGGAATGAGCAGTTCTTC. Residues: CASSARGGVRNEQFF.

The chain's CDR3 is CASSVSGVRNYGYTF. For the CDR3, the DNA is TGTGCCAGCAGCGTATCCGGGGTGAGGAACTATGGCTACACCTTC. The chain joins TRBV9 to TRBJ1-2, with D unresolved. This CDR3 contains 15 residues. The germline CDR1 and CDR2 sequences are SGDLS and YYNGEE. Trimming stripped 1 base from V and 2 bases from J, with 12 bases between.

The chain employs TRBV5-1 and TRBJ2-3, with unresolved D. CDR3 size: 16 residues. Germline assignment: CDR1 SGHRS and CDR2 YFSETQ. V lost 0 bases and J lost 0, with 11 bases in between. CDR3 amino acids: CASSLEARPSTDTQYF. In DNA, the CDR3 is TGCGCCAGCAGCTTGGAGGCCAGGCCTAGCACAGATACGCAGTATTTT. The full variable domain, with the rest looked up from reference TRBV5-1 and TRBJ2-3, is KAGVTQTPRYLIKTRGQQVTLSCSPISGHRSVSWYQQTPGQGLQFLFEYFSETQRNKGNFPGRFSGRQFSNSRSEMNVSTLELGDSALYLCASSLEARPSTDTQYFGPGTRLTVL.

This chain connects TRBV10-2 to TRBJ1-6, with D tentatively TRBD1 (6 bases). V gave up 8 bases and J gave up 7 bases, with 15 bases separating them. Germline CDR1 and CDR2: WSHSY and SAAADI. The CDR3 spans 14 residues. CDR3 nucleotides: TGCGCCAGCGTGATACAGGGACCCAATTCACCCCTCCACTTT. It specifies CASVIQGPNSPLHF.

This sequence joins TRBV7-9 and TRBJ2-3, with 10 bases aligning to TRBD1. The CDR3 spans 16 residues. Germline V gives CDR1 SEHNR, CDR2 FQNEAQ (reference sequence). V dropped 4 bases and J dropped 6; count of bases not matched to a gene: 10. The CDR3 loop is CASSSGPDRGRDTQYF. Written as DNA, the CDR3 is TGTGCCAGCAGCTCTGGCCCGGACAGGGGGAGGGATACGCAGTATTTT.

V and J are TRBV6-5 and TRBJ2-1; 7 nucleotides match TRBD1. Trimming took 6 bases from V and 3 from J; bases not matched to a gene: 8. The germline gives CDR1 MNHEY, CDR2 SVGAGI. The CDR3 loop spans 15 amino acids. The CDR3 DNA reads TGTGCCAGCAGCTCCACGGGACAGAACTACAATGAGCAGTTCTTC. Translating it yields CASSSTGQNYNEQFF.

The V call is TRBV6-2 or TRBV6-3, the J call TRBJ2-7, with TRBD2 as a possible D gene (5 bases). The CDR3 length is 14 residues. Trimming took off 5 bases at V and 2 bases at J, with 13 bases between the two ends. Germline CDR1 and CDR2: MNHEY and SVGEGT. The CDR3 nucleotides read TGTGCCAGCAGTGGAACCGGGGTAACCTACGAGCAGTACGTC. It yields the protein CASSGTGVTYEQYV.

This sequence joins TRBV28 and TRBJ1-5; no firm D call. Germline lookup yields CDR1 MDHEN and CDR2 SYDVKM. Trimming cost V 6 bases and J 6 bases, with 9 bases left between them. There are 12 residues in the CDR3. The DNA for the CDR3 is TGTGCCAGCAGGACTACGGTTCAGCCCCAGCATTTT. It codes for CASRTTVQPQHF.

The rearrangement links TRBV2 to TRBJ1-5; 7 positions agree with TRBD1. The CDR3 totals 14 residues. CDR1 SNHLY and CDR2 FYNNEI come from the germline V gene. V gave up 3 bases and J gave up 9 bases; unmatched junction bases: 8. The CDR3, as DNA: TGTGCCAGCAGTGACTTAAGGGGGCTGAGGCCCCAGCATTTT. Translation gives CASSDLRGLRPQHF. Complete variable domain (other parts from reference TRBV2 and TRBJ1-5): EPEVTQTPSHQVTQMGQEVILRCVPISNHLYFYWYRQILGQKVEFLVSFYNNEISEKSEIFDDQFSVERPDGSNFTLKIRSTKLEDSAMYFCASSDLRGLRPQHFGDGTRLSIL.

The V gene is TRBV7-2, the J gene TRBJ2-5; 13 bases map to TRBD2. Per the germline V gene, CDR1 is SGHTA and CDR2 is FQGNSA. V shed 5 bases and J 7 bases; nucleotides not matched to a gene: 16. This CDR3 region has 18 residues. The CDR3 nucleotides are TGTGCCAGCAGCGCCACTTTACTAGCGGGAGGGCCTGGGGGGACCCAGTACTTC. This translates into CASSATLLAGGPGGTQYF.

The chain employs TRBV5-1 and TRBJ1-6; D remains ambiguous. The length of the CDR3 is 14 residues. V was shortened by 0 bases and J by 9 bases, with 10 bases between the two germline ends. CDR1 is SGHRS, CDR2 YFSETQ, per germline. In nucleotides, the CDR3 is TGCGCCAGCAGCTTGGGGCAGGTTATTTCACCCCTCCACTTT. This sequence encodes CASSLGQVISPLHF.

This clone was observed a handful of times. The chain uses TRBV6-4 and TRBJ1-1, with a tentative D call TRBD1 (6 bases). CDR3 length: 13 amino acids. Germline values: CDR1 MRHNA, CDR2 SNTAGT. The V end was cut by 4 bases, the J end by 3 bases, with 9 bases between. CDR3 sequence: CASSANRDTEAFF. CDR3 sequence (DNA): TGTGCCAGCAGTGCGAACAGGGACACTGAAGCTTTCTTT.

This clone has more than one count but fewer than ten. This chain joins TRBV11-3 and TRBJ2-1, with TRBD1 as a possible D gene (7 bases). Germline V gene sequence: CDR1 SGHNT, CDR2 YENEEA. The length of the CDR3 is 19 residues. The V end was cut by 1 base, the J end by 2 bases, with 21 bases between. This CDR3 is CASSLGRAEGTVAYNEQFF. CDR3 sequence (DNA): TGTGCCAGCAGCTTAGGGAGGGCGGAAGGGACAGTAGCCTACAATGAGCAGTTCTTC.

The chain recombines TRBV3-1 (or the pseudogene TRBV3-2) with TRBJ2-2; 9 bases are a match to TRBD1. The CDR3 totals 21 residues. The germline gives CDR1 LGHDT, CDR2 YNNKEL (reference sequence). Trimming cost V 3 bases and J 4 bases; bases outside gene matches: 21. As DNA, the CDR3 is TGTGCCAGCAGCCACAAATTATATCTGGGACAGGGCTGGCCGGGCACCGGGGAGCTGTTTTTT. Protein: CASSHKLYLGQGWPGTGELFF.

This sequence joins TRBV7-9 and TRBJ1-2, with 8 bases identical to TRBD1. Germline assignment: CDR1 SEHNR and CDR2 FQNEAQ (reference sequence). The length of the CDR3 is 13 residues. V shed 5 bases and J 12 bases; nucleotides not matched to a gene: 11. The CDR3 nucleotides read TGTGCCAGCAGCCTACCCGGGACAGGAGAGAACACCTTC. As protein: CASSLPGTGENTF.

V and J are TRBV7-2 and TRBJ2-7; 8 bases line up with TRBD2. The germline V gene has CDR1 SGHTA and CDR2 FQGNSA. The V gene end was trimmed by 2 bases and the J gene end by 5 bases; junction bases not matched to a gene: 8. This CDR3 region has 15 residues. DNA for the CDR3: TGTGCCAGCAGCTTATCGTTGAGGACTAGCAACGAGCAGTACTTC. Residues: CASSLSLRTSNEQYF. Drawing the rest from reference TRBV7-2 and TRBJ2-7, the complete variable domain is GAGVSQSPSNKVTEKGKDVELRCDPISGHTALYWYRQSLGQGLEFLIYFQGNSAPDKSGLPSDRFSAERTGGSVSTLTIQRTQQEDSAVYLCASSLSLRTSNEQYFGPGTRLTVT.

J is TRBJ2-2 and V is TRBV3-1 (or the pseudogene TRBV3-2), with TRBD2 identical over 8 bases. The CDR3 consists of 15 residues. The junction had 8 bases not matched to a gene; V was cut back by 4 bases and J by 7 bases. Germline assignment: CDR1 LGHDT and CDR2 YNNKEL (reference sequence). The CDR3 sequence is CASSLGTSVGGELFF. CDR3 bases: TGTGCCAGCAGCCTTGGGACTAGTGTAGGCGGGGAGCTGTTTTTT.

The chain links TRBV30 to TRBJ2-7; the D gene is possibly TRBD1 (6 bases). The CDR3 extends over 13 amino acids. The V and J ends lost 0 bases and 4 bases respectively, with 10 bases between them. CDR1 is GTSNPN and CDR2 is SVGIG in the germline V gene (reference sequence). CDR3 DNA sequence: TGTGCCTGGAGTGTAAGGCAGGGGTACGAGCAGTACGTC. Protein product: CAWSVRQGYEQYV.

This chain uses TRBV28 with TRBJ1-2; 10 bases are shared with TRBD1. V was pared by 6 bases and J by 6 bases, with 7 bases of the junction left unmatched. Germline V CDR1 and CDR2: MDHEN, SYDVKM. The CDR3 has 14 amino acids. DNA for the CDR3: TGTGCCAGCAGGACGGGACAGGGGACGGATGGCTACACCTTC. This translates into CASRTGQGTDGYTF.